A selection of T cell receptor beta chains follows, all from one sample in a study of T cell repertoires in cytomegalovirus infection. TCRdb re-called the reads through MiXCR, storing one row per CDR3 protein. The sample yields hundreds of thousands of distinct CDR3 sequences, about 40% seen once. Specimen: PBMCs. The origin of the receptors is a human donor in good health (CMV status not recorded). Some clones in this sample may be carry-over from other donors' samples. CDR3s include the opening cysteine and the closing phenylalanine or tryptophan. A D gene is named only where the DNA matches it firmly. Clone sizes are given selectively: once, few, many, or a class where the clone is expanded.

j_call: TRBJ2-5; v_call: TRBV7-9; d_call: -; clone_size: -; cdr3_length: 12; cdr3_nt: TGTGCCAGCAGCCATTTTACGGAGACCCAGTACTTC; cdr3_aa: CASSHFTETQYF
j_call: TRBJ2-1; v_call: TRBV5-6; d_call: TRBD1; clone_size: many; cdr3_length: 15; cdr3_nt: TGTGCCAGCAGCTTGGGGGACAGGCCAGAAGATGAGCAGTTCTTC; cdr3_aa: CASSLGDRPEDEQFF
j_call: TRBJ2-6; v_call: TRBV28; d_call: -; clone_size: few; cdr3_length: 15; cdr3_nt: TGTGCCAGCAGATTTGGAGCCTCTGGGGCCAACGTCCTGACTTTC; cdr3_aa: CASRFGASGANVLTF
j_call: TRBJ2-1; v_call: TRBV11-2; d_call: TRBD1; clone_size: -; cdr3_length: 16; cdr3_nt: TGTGCCAGCAGCACAGGACAGGCGTTCTACCTCAATGAGCAGTTCTTC; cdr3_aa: CASSTGQAFYLNEQFF
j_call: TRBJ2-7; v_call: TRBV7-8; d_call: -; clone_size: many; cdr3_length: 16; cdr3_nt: TGTGCCAGCACCCCGGCCCGGAGGGAGAGCTCCTACGAGCAGTACTTC; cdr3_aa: CASTPARRESSYEQYF
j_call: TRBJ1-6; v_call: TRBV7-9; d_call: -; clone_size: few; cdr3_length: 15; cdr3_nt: TGTGCCAGCAGCTTACGAGAGGGGGACGGTTCACCCCTCCACTTT; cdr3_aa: CASSLREGDGSPLHF
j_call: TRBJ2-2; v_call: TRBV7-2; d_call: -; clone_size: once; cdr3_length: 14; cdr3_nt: TGTGCCAGCAGCTTGAAACGACGGGGCGTAGTGCTGTGGTTT; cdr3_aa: CASSLKRRGVVLWF
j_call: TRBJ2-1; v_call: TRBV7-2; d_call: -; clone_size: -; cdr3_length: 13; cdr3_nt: TGTGCCAGCAGCGGGGCCGGCCTCAATGAGCAGTTCTTC; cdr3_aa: CASSGAGLNEQFF
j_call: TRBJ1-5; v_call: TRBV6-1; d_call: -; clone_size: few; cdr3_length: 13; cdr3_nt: TGTGCCAGCAGTCGGGAGCCTAATCAGCCCCAGCATTTT; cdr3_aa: CASSREPNQPQHF
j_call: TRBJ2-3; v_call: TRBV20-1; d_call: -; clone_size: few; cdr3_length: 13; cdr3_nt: TGCAGTGCTAGAGCGGGGCTCACAGATACGCAGTATTTT; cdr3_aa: CSARAGLTDTQYF
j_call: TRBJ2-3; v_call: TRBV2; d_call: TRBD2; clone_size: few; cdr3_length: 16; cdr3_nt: TGTGCCAGCAGTTCTCAGCGGGGGCTTAGCACAGATACGCAGTATTTT; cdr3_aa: CASSSQRGLSTDTQYF
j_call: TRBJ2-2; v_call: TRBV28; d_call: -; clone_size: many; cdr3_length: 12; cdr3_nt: TGTGCCAGCAGTTGGAACACCGGGGAGCTGTTTTTT; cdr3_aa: CASSWNTGELFF
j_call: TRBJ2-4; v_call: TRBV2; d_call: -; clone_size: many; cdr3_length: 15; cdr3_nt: TGTGCCAGCAGGAGGGACGGCCTAGCCAAAAACATTCAGTACTTC; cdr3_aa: CASRRDGLAKNIQYF
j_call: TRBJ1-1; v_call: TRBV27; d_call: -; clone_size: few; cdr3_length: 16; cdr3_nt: TGTGCCAGCATAATCCCGGGGAATCATGGTAACACTGAAGCTTTCTTT; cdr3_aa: CASIIPGNHGNTEAFF
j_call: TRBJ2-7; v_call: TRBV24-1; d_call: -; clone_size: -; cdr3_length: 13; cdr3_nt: TGTGCCAGCACCCCCGGACGGCTACGCGAGCAGTACTTC; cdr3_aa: CASTPGRLREQYF
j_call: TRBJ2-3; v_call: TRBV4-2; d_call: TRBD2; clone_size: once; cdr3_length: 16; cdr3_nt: TGTGCCAGCAGCCAAGAAGCAACTAGCGGGAGTGCTACGCAGTATTTT; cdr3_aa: CASSQEATSGSATQYF
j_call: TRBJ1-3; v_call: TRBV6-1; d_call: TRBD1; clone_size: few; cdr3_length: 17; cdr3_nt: TGTGCCAGCAGTGGCTGGACAGGGGGCGCCTCTGGAAACACCATATATTTT; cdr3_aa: CASSGWTGGASGNTIYF
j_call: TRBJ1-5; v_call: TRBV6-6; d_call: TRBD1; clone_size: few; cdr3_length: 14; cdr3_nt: TGTGCCAGCAGCCCGACAGGGTTGAATCAGCCCCAGCATTTT; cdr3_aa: CASSPTGLNQPQHF
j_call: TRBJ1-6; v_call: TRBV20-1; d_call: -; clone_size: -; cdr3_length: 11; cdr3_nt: TGCAGTGCTAGAGAACAGGCGCCCCTCCACTTT; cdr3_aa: CSAREQAPLHF
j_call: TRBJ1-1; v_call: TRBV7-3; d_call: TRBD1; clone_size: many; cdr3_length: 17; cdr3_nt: TGTGCCAGCAGCTTAAACCCCGGGACAGGGCCGAGCACTGAAGCTTTCTTT; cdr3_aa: CASSLNPGTGPSTEAFF
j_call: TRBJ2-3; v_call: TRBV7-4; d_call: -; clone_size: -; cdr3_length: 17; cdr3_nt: TGTGCCAGCAGCTCGCCCCCCACTAGTCGATCGTCCGATACGACGTATTTT; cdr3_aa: CASSSPPTSRSSDTTYF
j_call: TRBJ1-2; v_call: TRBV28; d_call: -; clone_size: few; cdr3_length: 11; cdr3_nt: TGTGCCAGCAGTACAGGGATTGGCTACACCTTC; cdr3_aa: CASSTGIGYTF
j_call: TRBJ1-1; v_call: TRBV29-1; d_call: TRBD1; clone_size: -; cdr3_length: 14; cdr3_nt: TGCAGCGCCCCGACAGGGGGCTCGCACACTGAAGCTTTCTTT; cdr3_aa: CSAPTGGSHTEAFF
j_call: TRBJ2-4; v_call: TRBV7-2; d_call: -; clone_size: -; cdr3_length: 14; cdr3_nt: TGTGCCAGCAGCCTGGACATCTTCGAGGACATTCAGTACTTC; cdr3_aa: CASSLDIFEDIQYF
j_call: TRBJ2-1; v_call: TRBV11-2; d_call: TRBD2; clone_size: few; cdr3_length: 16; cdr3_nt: TGTGCCAGCAGGCCCGTTAGCGGGAGTTCCTACAATGAGCAGTTCTTC; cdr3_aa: CASRPVSGSSYNEQFF
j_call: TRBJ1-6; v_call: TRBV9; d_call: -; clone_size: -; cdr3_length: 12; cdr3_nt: TGTGCCAGCAGCGTAGGCGGTTCACCCCTCCACTTT; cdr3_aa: CASSVGGSPLHF
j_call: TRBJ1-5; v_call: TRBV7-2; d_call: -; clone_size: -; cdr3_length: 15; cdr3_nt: TGTGCCAGCAGCCAATCCTCGGGGTCCTATCAGCCCCAGCATTTT; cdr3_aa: CASSQSSGSYQPQHF
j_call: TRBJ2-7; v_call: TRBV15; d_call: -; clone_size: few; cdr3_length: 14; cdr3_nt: TGTGCCACCAGCAGAGGCCCAGCCTCCTACGAGCAGTACTTC; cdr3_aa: CATSRGPASYEQYF
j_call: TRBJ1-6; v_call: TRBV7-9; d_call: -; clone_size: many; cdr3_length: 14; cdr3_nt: TGTGCCAGCAGCCCGGGGCGGCCTAATTCACCCCTCCACTTT; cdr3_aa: CASSPGRPNSPLHF
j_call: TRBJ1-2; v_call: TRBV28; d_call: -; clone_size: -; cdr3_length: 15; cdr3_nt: TGTGTCAGCAGCCGGATGACAGGACGAAACTATGGCTACACCTTC; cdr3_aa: CVSSRMTGRNYGYTF
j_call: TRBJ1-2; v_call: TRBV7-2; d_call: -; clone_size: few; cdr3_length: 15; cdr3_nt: TGTGCCAGCAGCTTACGGGCAGGGGATGGCTATGGCTACACCTTC; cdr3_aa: CASSLRAGDGYGYTF
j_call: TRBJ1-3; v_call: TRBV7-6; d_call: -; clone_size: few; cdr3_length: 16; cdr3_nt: TGTGCCAGCAGCTCCTACGGGGGCCTCTCTGGAAACACCATATATTTT; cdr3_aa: CASSSYGGLSGNTIYF
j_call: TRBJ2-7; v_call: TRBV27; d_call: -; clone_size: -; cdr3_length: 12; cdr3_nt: TGTGCCAGCAGTTTCCTGGGCTACGAGCAGTACTTC; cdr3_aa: CASSFLGYEQYF
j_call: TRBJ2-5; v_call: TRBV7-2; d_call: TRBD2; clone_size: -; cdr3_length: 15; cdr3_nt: TGTGCCCGCAGCAGGGCACTAGCGGCGCAAGAGACCCAGTACTTC; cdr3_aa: CARSRALAAQETQYF
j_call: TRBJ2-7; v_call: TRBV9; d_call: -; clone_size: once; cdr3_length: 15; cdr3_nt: TGTGCCAGCAGCGTACAGGGCCTGGGAGAGGGGGAGCAGTACTTC; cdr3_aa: CASSVQGLGEGEQYF
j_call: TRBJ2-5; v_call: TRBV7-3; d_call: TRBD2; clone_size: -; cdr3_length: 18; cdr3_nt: TGTGCCAGCAGCTTAAAAGGGACTCTTCTAGCGGGGGCAGAGACCCAGTACTTC; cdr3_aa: CASSLKGTLLAGAETQYF
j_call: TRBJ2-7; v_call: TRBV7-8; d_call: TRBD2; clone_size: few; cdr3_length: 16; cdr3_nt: TGTGCCAGCAGCTTAGATTTCAGCGGGAACCGCTACGAGCAGTACTTC; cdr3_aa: CASSLDFSGNRYEQYF
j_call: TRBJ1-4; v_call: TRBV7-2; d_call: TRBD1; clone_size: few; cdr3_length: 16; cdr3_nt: TGTGCCAGCAGCTTAGGGGGACAGGGAATTAATGAAAAACTGTTTTTT; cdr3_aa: CASSLGGQGINEKLFF
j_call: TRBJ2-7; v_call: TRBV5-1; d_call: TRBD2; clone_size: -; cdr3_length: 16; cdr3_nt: TGCGCCAGCAGCTACCCCTTGGGGGAGGGCCCCTACGAGCAGTACTTC; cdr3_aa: CASSYPLGEGPYEQYF
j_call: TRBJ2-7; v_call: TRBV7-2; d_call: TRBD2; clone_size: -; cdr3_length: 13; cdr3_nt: TGTGCCAGCATCCGAGGGAGGGTCGGGGAGCCGTACTTC; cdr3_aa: CASIRGRVGEPYF
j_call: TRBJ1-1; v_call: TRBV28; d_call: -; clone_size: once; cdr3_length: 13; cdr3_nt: TGTGCCAGCACTCGAAGGGAGAACACTGAAGCTTTCTTT; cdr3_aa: CASTRRENTEAFF
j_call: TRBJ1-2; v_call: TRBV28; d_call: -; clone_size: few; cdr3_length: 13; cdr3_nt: TGTGCCAGCAGTTTGGCAAGGGGAGGTGGCTACACCTTC; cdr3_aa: CASSLARGGGYTF
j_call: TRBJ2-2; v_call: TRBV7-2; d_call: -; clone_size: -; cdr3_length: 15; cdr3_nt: TGTGCCTGGAGCGTAGCGGACTCATACACCGGGGAGCTGTTTTTT; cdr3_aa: CAWSVADSYTGELFF
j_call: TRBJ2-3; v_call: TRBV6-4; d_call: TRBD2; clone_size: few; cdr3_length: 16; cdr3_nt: TGTGCCAGCAGTGACGGGACTAGCGGGGGGGCCGATACGCAGTATTTT; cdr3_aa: CASSDGTSGGADTQYF